The T cell receptor beta chain described here comes from a study of blood T cell repertoires in COVID-19. The overall study: Samples representing acute and convalescent COVID-19 were sourced from the United States, Italy and Spain.

Original methodology: How many nucleated cells were present was estimated from reference gene primer amplification. The assay was immunoSEQ multiplex PCR, and TCRdb's table has in-frame clones only and misses some. The V and J calls and clone size come from that table; D and trimming were worked out from the DNA. Of about 210,000 clones listed, roughly 88% are singletons. The CDR3 extends over 13 amino acids. With 5 bases removed from V and 1 base from J, the gap between germline ends came to 8 bases. Germline V lookup: CDR1 LNHDA, CDR2 SQIVND (reference sequence). Everyone who took part was about 18 to 89 years old, and they came from roughly 25 US areas. Participants were placed into cohorts based on the clinical history they reported.

The rearrangement joins TRBV19 to TRBJ2-5; tentative D call: TRBD1 (6 bases). The sample consisted of PBMCs or T cells enriched from blood (not recorded which). The clonotype originates from a man between 40 and 49 years old with acute COVID-19. The CDR3, as DNA: TGTGCCAGTAGTGTGACAGGCCAAGAGACCCAGTACTTC. Protein: CASSVTGQETQYF.